One sample yielded the 20 T cell receptor beta chains listed below, sequenced in a study of T cells in Graves' hyperthyroidism and ophthalmopathy. Authors of the study amplified TCR beta CDR3 regions from RNA transcripts. Carried out on the TCR CDR3, a first-round RT-PCR used the HTBI primer set. TCRdb fed the multiplex PCR reads into MiXCR, producing one record per CDR3 protein. In the table there are about 500,000 distinct CDR3 sequences, roughly 15% of which are singletons. The sample consisted of blood. These receptors were taken from a young woman with Graves' ophthalmopathy.

The sample holds a few counts of this clonotype. CDR3 nucleotides: TGTGCCAGCAGTTACTCTACGGGAGGGGTGGGCACAGATACGCAGTATTTT. The encoded protein is CASSYSTGGVGTDTQYF. The chain couples TRBV6-5 to TRBJ2-3; 8 bases line up with TRBD2. V was pared by 0 bases and J by 1 base, with 6 bases of the junction left unmatched. Germline loops: CDR1 MNHEY, CDR2 SVGAGI. There are 17 residues in the CDR3.

Ten or more counts support this clonotype. The rearrangement joins TRBV15 to TRBJ1-2; TRBD1 is a possible D gene (6 bases). V was clipped by 0 bases and J by 8 bases, with 16 bases between them. CDR1 is LNHNV and CDR2 is YYDKDF in the germline V gene (reference sequence). CDR3 size: 15 residues. CDR3: CATSRDQAGVWGYTF. CDR3 nucleotides: TGTGCCACCAGCAGAGATCAAGCAGGGGTATGGGGCTACACCTTC.

This clonotype was seen repeatedly, ten times or more. CDR3 in amino acids: CASSQEPHSYEQYF. The DNA of the CDR3 is TGCGCCAGCAGCCAAGAGCCGCACTCCTACGAGCAGTACTTC. The chain uses TRBV4-3 and TRBJ2-7; no clear D. Germline V lookup: CDR1 LGHNA, CDR2 YSLEER. CDR3 length: 14 amino acids. Trimming left V 0 bases short and J 0 bases short, with 6 bases between.

This clonotype was observed many times. The chain couples TRBV28 to TRBJ2-1; 10 nucleotides agree with TRBD2. Trimming at V came to 2 bases and at J to 13 bases, leaving 17 bases not matched to a gene. Per the germline V gene, CDR1 is MDHEN and CDR2 is SYDVKM. The CDR3 consists of 17 residues. The CDR3 DNA follows: TGTGCCAGCAGTTTACCTAGCGGGAGCCGACCACGGGGCTTTCAGTTCTTC. Translation gives CASSLPSGSRPRGFQFF.

As for this clonotype: The CDR3 carries no conserved terminal phenylalanine or tryptophan, so it likely arises from a read error. This chain links TRBV7-2 with TRBJ1-6; D not certain. Germline V gives CDR1 SGHTA, CDR2 FQGNSA. The V and J ends lost 5 bases and 1 base respectively, with 15 bases between them. CDR3 length: 17 amino acids. The CDR3 region is CASSPRTQRSYNSPLHL. The CDR3 nucleotides read TGTGCCAGCAGCCCTCGGACCCAAAGGTCCTATAATTCACCCCTCCACCTT.

This clonotype was seen ten or more times. This rearrangement joins TRBV27 to TRBJ2-1; unclear D gene. Trimming removed 2 bases from V and 4 bases from J, with 6 bases in between. This CDR3 spans 13 amino acids. Germline loops: CDR1 MNHEY, CDR2 SMNVEV (reference sequence). CDR3 nucleotide sequence: TGTGCCAGCAGTTTAGGGCAGTACAATGAGCAGTTCTTC. The encoded protein is CASSLGQYNEQFF.

This clonotype was seen many times. The chain employs TRBV30 and TRBJ2-1; 10 bases map to TRBD2. V lost 8 bases, J lost 1 base, and 14 bases stayed unmatched. Germline V gene sequence: CDR1 GTSNPN, CDR2 SVGIG (reference sequence). CDR3 size: 17 residues. CDR3: CAISGTSERSSYNEQFF. The CDR3 DNA reads TGTGCCATATCCGGGACTAGCGAACGAAGTTCCTACAATGAGCAGTTCTTC.

V and J are TRBV20-1 and TRBJ2-3; 9 bases agree with TRBD2. Germline V CDR1 and CDR2: DFQATT, SNEGSKA (reference sequence). The junction had 7 bases not matched to a gene; V was cut back by 3 bases and J by 6 bases. The length of the CDR3 is 14 residues. The CDR3 sequence: CSASSLAGPDTQYF. The DNA of the CDR3 is TGCAGTGCTAGCTCTCTAGCGGGACCCGATACGCAGTATTTT.

This clonotype was seen a few times. The chain is built from TRBV4-3 and TRBJ2-7; 9 bases match TRBD1. Germline trimming cut 8 bases from V and 4 bases from J; bases unmatched to any gene: 15. CDR1 is LGHNA and CDR2 is YSLEER in the germline V gene. The CDR3 covers 16 residues. CDR3 in DNA: TGCGCCAGCCAGCAAACCGCCGGGACAGGGCCTTACGAGCAGTACTTC. Translated: CASQQTAGTGPYEQYF.

This clonotype has a count of ten or more. Here the CDR3 reads CSASSGTGPYEQYF. In DNA, the CDR3 is TGCAGTGCTAGTTCCGGGACAGGGCCCTACGAGCAGTACTTC. The chain has TRBV20-1 and TRBJ2-7; 9 nucleotides agree with TRBD1. Germline CDR1 reads DFQATT; CDR2 reads SNEGSKA (reference sequence). The length of the CDR3 is 14 residues. J gave up 2 bases and V 3 bases, and 5 bases lay outside the gene matches.

This clonotype has just a few counts. V usage is TRBV6-4 and J usage is TRBJ2-1, with 10 bases that match TRBD2. The junction had 9 bases not matched to a gene; V was cut back by 6 bases and J by 10 bases. This CDR3 has 14 residues. Germline V gene lookup returns CDR1 MRHNA and CDR2 SNTAGT. The CDR3, as DNA: TGTGCCAGCAGCCAGGGACTAGCGTGGGCCGAGCAGTTCTTC. Translating gives CASSQGLAWAEQFF.

This clonotype has at least ten counts. This chain connects TRBV3-1 to TRBJ2-3; a weak D match, TRBD2 (5 bases). In germline, CDR1 is LGHDT, CDR2 YNNKEL (reference sequence). Trimming removed 0 bases from V and 1 base from J, with 11 bases in between. This CDR3 region has 16 residues. The CDR3 region has the DNA TGTGCCAGCAGCCAAGATCGGGGTCTCGGCACAGATACGCAGTATTTT. The encoded protein is CASSQDRGLGTDTQYF.

This clonotype occurred a few times. CDR3 sequence reads: CAWSAVNPAEAFF. In nucleotides, the CDR3 is TGTGCCTGGAGTGCCGTCAACCCCGCTGAAGCTTTCTTT. This rearrangement joins TRBV30 to TRBJ1-1, with D hard to call. The CDR3 covers 13 residues. CDR1 and CDR2 (germline): GTSNPN, SVGIG (reference sequence). The V end was cut by 1 base, the J end by 6 bases, with 12 bases between.

The CDR3 spells CASSLSLAPHEQYF. CDR3 sequence (DNA): TGTGCCAGCAGTTTAAGTCTAGCTCCCCACGAGCAGTACTTC. The rearrangement links TRBV27 to TRBJ2-7, with a possible D match to TRBD2 (5 bases). Germline assignment: CDR1 MNHEY and CDR2 SMNVEV (reference sequence). The CDR3 consists of 14 residues. V lost 2 bases, J lost 5 bases, and 13 bases lay in between.

This clonotype appeared a few times. A junction boundary mismatches the germline segment, possibly from a read error. The V and J genes are TRBV20-1 and TRBJ2-7; no reliable D call. The CDR3 runs to 14 residues. Germline V gives CDR1 DFQATT, CDR2 SNEGSKA (reference sequence). This CDR3 reads CSARGRGFSCEQYF. The CDR3 region has the DNA TGCAGTGCTAGAGGAAGAGGATTCTCCTGCGAGCAGTACTTC.

Ten or more counts support this clonotype. The rearrangement joins TRBV20-1 to TRBJ2-5, with a weak D call TRBD2 (5 bases). V lost 1 base, J lost 5 bases, and 17 bases lay in between. Per germline, CDR1 DFQATT and CDR2 SNEGSKA (reference sequence). This CDR3 has 15 amino acids. The DNA for the CDR3 is TGCAGTGCTAGAGCGCCTTGGAGGTTAGAGGAGACCCAGTACTTC. It yields the protein CSARAPWRLEETQYF.

This clonotype occurred many times. The CDR3 loop reads CASSSRRGETQYF. CDR3 DNA: TGTGCCAGCAGTTCGAGGAGGGGGGAGACCCAGTACTTC. This chain links TRBV27 with TRBJ2-5; possibly TRBD1 or TRBD2 for D (6 bases each). V lost 4 bases and J 5 bases, leaving 11 bases between the germline ends. The germline gives CDR1 MNHEY, CDR2 SMNVEV (reference sequence). This CDR3 has 13 residues.

In its sample, this clonotype was seen many times. The chain carries TRBV5-1 and TRBJ2-5; D might be TRBD2 (6 bases). This CDR3 comprises 16 residues. Germline CDR1 SGHRS, CDR2 YFSETQ. V lost 1 base to trimming and J lost 1 base, with 14 bases between them. CDR3 nucleotide sequence: TGCGCCAGCAGCTTGTGGGGCAGGGAGGCCCAAGAGACCCAGTACTTC. Amino acids: CASSLWGREAQETQYF.

This clonotype was found many times. This chain uses TRBV11-3 with TRBJ2-1, with 12 bases fitting TRBD1. Germline loops: CDR1 SGHNT, CDR2 YENEEA. J gave up 7 bases and V 0 bases, and 4 bases lay outside the gene matches. The CDR3 is 16 residues long. The CDR3 loop reads CASSLEGTGGWNEQFF. In nucleotides, the CDR3 is TGTGCCAGCAGCTTAGAAGGGACAGGGGGCTGGAATGAGCAGTTCTTC. Based on the CDR3 plus reference TRBV11-3 and TRBJ2-1, the full variable domain is EAGVVQSPRYKIIEKKQPVAFWCNPISGHNTLYWYLQNLGQGPELLIRYENEEAVDDSQLPKDRFSAERLKGVDSTLKIQPAELGDSAVYLCASSLEGTGGWNEQFFGPGTRLTVL.

There are many counts of this clonotype. The chain joins TRBV28 to TRBJ2-6, with TRBD1 identical over 10 bases. The CDR3 covers 21 residues. V gave up 3 bases and J gave up 2 bases; unmatched junction bases: 16. Germline-derived CDR1 and CDR2 are MDHEN and SYDVKM. The CDR3 loop is CASSFLTTPTGGAAGANVLTF. The CDR3 bases are TGTGCCAGCAGTTTCTTGACCACCCCGACAGGGGGCGCGGCTGGGGCCAACGTCCTGACTTTC.